A selection of T cell receptor beta chains follows, all from one sample in a study of OX40 agonist ivuxolimab in advanced cancers. Using immunoSEQ multiplex PCR, the repertoire was profiled, and TCRdb retains in-frame clones only, with some absent. Of roughly 91,000 clones listed, about 90% were seen once; the top ten hold approximately 0.8%. The source material was CD4+ or CD8+ T cells sorted from blood, sampled in a trial of the OX40 agonist ivuxolimab. Receptors originate from an adult with an advanced solid tumor such as melanoma, head and neck, liver or kidney cancer. Each CDR3 is given with its conserved first and last residue. A D gene is named only where the DNA matches it firmly. Not all rows give a size; the values are once, few, many and, for expanded clones, a class.

v_gene	d_gene	abundance	j_gene	CDR3nt	CDR3aa
TRBV4-3	TRBD1	NA	TRBJ1-2	TGCGCCAGCAGCCACCTAACAGGGGTGGATGGCTACACCTTC	CASSHLTGVDGYTF
TRBV7-9	NA	NA	TRBJ1-6	TGTGCCAGCAGCTTCGGCGCTAGGGGCTCACCCCTCCACTTT	CASSFGARGSPLHF
TRBV11-3	TRBD1	NA	TRBJ1-6	TGTGCCAGCAGCGGACAGGGATATAATTCACCCCTCCACTTT	CASSGQGYNSPLHF
TRBV15	NA	few	TRBJ1-5	TGTGCCACCAGCAGAGATGTCGGGGGTCAGCCCCAGCATTTT	CATSRDVGGQPQHF
TRBV27	NA	NA	TRBJ1-1	TGTGCCAGCAGTTTTTTTGGGGCGGGAACTGAAGCTTTCTTT	CASSFFGAGTEAFF
TRBV5-8	TRBD1	NA	TRBJ1-5	TGTGCCAGCAGTTACGGACAGGCAAACAATCAGCCCCAGCATTTT	CASSYGQANNQPQHF
TRBV29-1	NA	NA	TRBJ2-7	TGCAGCGTTGAAATTTGGGACGAGCAGTACTTC	CSVEIWDEQYF
TRBV6-4	NA	NA	TRBJ1-1	TGTGCCAGCAGTGACACTAATATGAACACTGAAGCTTTCTTT	CASSDTNMNTEAFF
TRBV15	NA	NA	TRBJ2-2	TGTGCCACCAGCAGAGAACTCGTGAGCACCGGGGAGCTGTTTTTT	CATSRELVSTGELFF
TRBV7-8	TRBD1	once	TRBJ2-2	TGTGCCAGCAGCGGGGGACAGTCGAACACCGGGGAGCTGTTTTTT	CASSGGQSNTGELFF
TRBV5-4	TRBD1	NA	TRBJ1-4	TGTGCCAGCAGCGTACTTACAGGGGCTAATGAAAAACTGTTTTTT	CASSVLTGANEKLFF
TRBV7-6	NA	once	TRBJ2-7	TGTGCCAGCAGCTTAGCCAGGGAATACGAGCAGTACTTC	CASSLAREYEQYF
TRBV7-2	NA	NA	TRBJ2-2	TGTGCCAGCAGCCCTACCGGGACATATTCGACCGGGGAGCTGTTTTTT	CASSPTGTYSTGELFF
TRBV7-2	TRBD1	NA	TRBJ1-5	TGTGCCAGCAGCCAAGGGGGCCCAGCGGGGAAGCCCCAGCATTTT	CASSQGGPAGKPQHF
TRBV19	NA	few	TRBJ1-5	TGTGCCAGTGCCCAACAAAGCAATCAGCCCCAGCATTTT	CASAQQSNQPQHF
TRBV5-1	TRBD2	few	TRBJ2-2	TGCGCCAGCAGCTTGCAGCTAGCGGGGGTCCCCGGGGAGCTGTTTTTT	CASSLQLAGVPGELFF
TRBV4-3	NA	NA	TRBJ2-5	TGCGCCAGCAGCCCCGACGGCTCCAGGGAGACCCAGTACTTC	CASSPDGSRETQYF
TRBV5-1	NA	NA	TRBJ1-5	TGCGCCGTCCGTCGGGGGAATCAGCCCCAGCATTTT	CAVRRGNQPQHF
TRBV7-8	NA	NA	TRBJ1-5	TGTGCCAGCAGCTTAGCCTTTGGTAACGGCAATCAGCCCCAGCATTTT	CASSLAFGNGNQPQHF
TRBV6-1	NA	NA	TRBJ2-1	TGTGCCAGCAGTGAAATAAGGGGCATCTACAATGAGCAGTTCTTC	CASSEIRGIYNEQFF
TRBV7-2	NA	once	TRBJ1-1	TGTGCCAGCAGCTTAAGCAGACAGGCTGAAGCTTTCTTT	CASSLSRQAEAFF
TRBV4-1	NA	NA	TRBJ1-2	TGCGCCAGCAGCCAAGAAATGGTAGGGGGCTATGGCTACACCTTC	CASSQEMVGGYGYTF
TRBV6-6	NA	NA	TRBJ2-7	TGTGCCAGCAGTACGGACTTTAACCAGTACTTC	CASSTDFNQYF
TRBV7-2	NA	NA	TRBJ1-3	TGTGCCAGCAGCTTATTCCTCTCTGGAAACACCATATATTTT	CASSLFLSGNTIYF
TRBV5-6	NA	NA	TRBJ1-4	TGTGCCAGCAGCTTACCTCCCAATGAAAAACTGTTTTTT	CASSLPPNEKLFF
TRBV2	TRBD1	NA	TRBJ1-4	TGTGCCAGTAGGAGGGACAGGGGAGAGGAAAAACTGTTTTTT	CASRRDRGEEKLFF
TRBV18	TRBD1	NA	TRBJ1-2	TGTGCCAGCTCCCCGGGACAGATAACTACTAACTATGGCTACACCTTC	CASSPGQITTNYGYTF
TRBV28	NA	NA	TRBJ1-5	TGTGCCAGCAGTTTTGGCAGCCGGGGGTCCAATCAGCCCCAGCATTTT	CASSFGSRGSNQPQHF
TRBV4-3	NA	NA	TRBJ1-1	TGCGCCAGCAGCCAACAGCATAGGACTGAAGCTTTCTTT	CASSQQHRTEAFF
TRBV5-6	NA	NA	TRBJ2-5	TGTGCCAGCAGCTTGGGTGGGGGAGGCGAGACCCAGTACTTC	CASSLGGGGETQYF
TRBV6-6	NA	NA	TRBJ1-2	TGTGCCAGCACCCGCGAAGTAGGGGTCGCGCTCTATGGCTACACCTTC	CASTREVGVALYGYTF
TRBV6-6	TRBD1	NA	TRBJ1-5	TGTGCCAGCAGTTACTCGCTCGGACAGGAGGGGCAGCCCCAGCATTTT	CASSYSLGQEGQPQHF
TRBV6-1	NA	NA	TRBJ1-2	TGTGCCAGCAGTGAAGTTCTGGATGGAGGCTACACCTTC	CASSEVLDGGYTF
TRBV9	NA	NA	TRBJ1-5	TGTGCCAGCAGCGTAACACACCTCCCGGGTCAGCCCCAGCATTTT	CASSVTHLPGQPQHF
TRBV5-1	NA	NA	TRBJ2-1	TGCGCCAGCAGCTTGTGGGGCCTCGAGAACAATGAGCAGTTCTTC	CASSLWGLENNEQFF
TRBV5-8	NA	NA	TRBJ2-4	TGTGCCAGCAGCTTGTCGAAGACCAAAAACATTCAGTACTTC	CASSLSKTKNIQYF
TRBV6-1	TRBD1	NA	TRBJ2-1	TGTGCCAGCAGTGCCGGACAGGGGGCCGAAAATGAGCAGTTCTTC	CASSAGQGAENEQFF
TRBV4-1	NA	NA	TRBJ1-1	TGCGCCAGCAGCCAAGAGGCAGGGGTGACTGAAGCTTTCTTT	CASSQEAGVTEAFF
TRBV2	NA	NA	TRBJ2-6	TGTGCCAGCGGGGCTTGGGGGGCTGGGGCCAACGTCCTGACTTTC	CASGAWGAGANVLTF
TRBV2	NA	NA	TRBJ2-7	TGTGCCAGCAGCTTATCCCAGGGTCTCGACGAGCAGTACTTC	CASSLSQGLDEQYF
TRBV7-2	TRBD2	once	TRBJ2-3	TGTGCCAGCAGCTTAGTTAGGCTGGCGGGGGGCACAGATACGCAGTATTTT	CASSLVRLAGGTDTQYF
TRBV7-7	NA	NA	TRBJ2-5	TGTGCCAGCAGCCCGATCGTCGACAGGCAGGAGACCCAGTACTTC	CASSPIVDRQETQYF
TRBV4-1	NA	few	TRBJ1-3	TGCGCCAGCAGCGACAACAGGTACTCTGGAAACACCATATATTTT	CASSDNRYSGNTIYF
TRBV7-9	NA	NA	TRBJ2-2	TGTGCCAGCAGTCGAATGATCACCGGGGAGCTGTTTTTT	CASSRMITGELFF
TRBV29-1	TRBD1	NA	TRBJ2-5	TGCAGCGTTGTTGAGACAGGGGCGGGAGAGACCCAGTACTTC	CSVVETGAGETQYF
TRBV19	NA	NA	TRBJ1-5	TGTGCCAGTAGTGACAGCTATCAGCCCCAGCATTTT	CASSDSYQPQHF
TRBV7-2	TRBD1	NA	TRBJ2-7	TGTGCCAGCAGTACCCGGACAGGCCCGTCTTACGAGCAGTACTTC	CASSTRTGPSYEQYF
TRBV6-1	NA	NA	TRBJ2-4	TGTGCCAGCAGTGAATCCACCGGAGTGGGGTTAGGCAAAAACATTCAGTACTTC	CASSESTGVGLGKNIQYF
TRBV9	NA	few	TRBJ1-1	TGTGCCAGCAGCGCCGATGGAGGAAGAACTGAAGCTTTCTTT	CASSADGGRTEAFF
TRBV7-2	TRBD1	NA	TRBJ1-2	TGTGCCAGCAGCCCAGGGACAGGGCCCGGCTACACCTTC	CASSPGTGPGYTF
TRBV7-9	NA	NA	TRBJ2-3	TGTGCCAGCAGCTTAGGGACAAGCACAGATACGCAGTATTTT	CASSLGTSTDTQYF
TRBV7-3	TRBD1	few	TRBJ1-5	TGTGCCAGCAGCCACGTGGGTTGGGGGACAGTAGTCCAGCCCCAGCATTTT	CASSHVGWGTVVQPQHF
TRBV18	NA	NA	TRBJ1-4	TGTGCCAGCTCACCGCGCCGGGAGAATGAAAAACTGTTTTTT	CASSPRRENEKLFF
TRBV18	TRBD1	NA	TRBJ2-7	TGTGCCAGCTCACCACGGCTAACAGGGGGCCTTCCCTACGAGCAGTACTTC	CASSPRLTGGLPYEQYF
TRBV14	NA	once	TRBJ2-5	TGTGCCAGCTCGCGGGACACCCAAGAGACCCAGTACTTC	CASSRDTQETQYF
TRBV5-4	TRBD1	NA	TRBJ2-3	TGTGCCAGCAGCTTGGCCGGGACAGGAAAAGATACGCAGTATTTT	CASSLAGTGKDTQYF
TRBV29-1	TRBD1	NA	TRBJ1-2	TGCAGCGTTACAGGGGGTTCTAACTATGGCTACACCTTC	CSVTGGSNYGYTF